This TCR beta chain was sequenced for a study of identical twins (dated by TCRdb to about 2016). The study in broad terms: TCR alpha and beta repertoires from monozygotic twins, unrelated adults of various ages and cord blood were deep-sequenced to test whether fetal clonotypes persist. Replicate twin experiments were performed at different times using different library preparation protocols to rule out contamination. The research as a whole found: Zero-insertion analyses could be partly confounded by invariant T cells such as MAIT and iNKT, although diverse VJ usage argued against such confounding for most clonotypes. Recombination models systematically underestimated out-of-frame TCR alpha sharing in monozygotic twins but agreed with sharing between unrelated individuals. The excess sharing between twins in beta out-of-frame sequences was weaker because fewer shared sequences reduced the signal-to-noise ratio. Compared with coincidental sharing between unrelated individuals, out-of-frame TCR alpha sequences shared between twins had an excess of sequences with low generation probability. Abundant cord blood beta clonotypes had fewer insertions, young adult naive repertoires showed a similar but weaker trend, and memory repertoires showed no such trend. Because the same donors could not be followed over many years, the conclusions relied on cross-sectional statistical analysis.

Every donor was a healthy Caucasian. Three pairs of female monozygotic twins, all aged about 18 to 29 years, made up the twin cohort. Positive isolation kits from Invitrogen were used to isolate CD4+ and CD8+ T cell populations. The library came from 5' RACE. The reads were generated on an Illumina HiSeq 2000. A universal primer binding site was added through template switching, and the final cDNA carried a unique molecular identifier so that TCR cDNA molecules could be counted accurately. Specific primers in the conserved constant-segment region were used to synthesize first-strand cDNA for TCR alpha and beta chains. To control for contamination, every cDNA library carried two barcodes: a SMART-Mk sample barcode plus Illumina barcodes. TruSeq adapter sequences and Illumina sample barcodes were added in two successive PCR steps. The TCR alpha and beta cDNA libraries were sequenced on the Illumina HiSeq platform using custom primers. In the source study's methods: Unique molecular identifiers were extracted from raw reads with MiGEC, and CDR3 positions were determined with MiXCR. Recombination models were inferred per individual with the repgenHMM and IGoR tools using an EM algorithm. The analysis of shared clonotypes was done with the tcR package in R, with sharing normalized by the product of cloneset sizes. To study raw recombination without the effects of thymic and clonal selection, out-of-frame nonproductive sequences were analyzed. TCRdb handled the public reads itself, with Q25 trimming in fastp and clone calling in MiXCR, and kept productive beta chains. Every CDR3 protein is listed once, alongside the most common genes and DNA of its rows. V and J calls and clone size were set by TCRdb, not the authors. The sample table contains about 530,000 distinct CDR3 sequences; only one count was recorded for roughly 15% of them. Of the sample, less than 0.5% falls within the top ten clones.

Spanning cysteine to phenylalanine, the CDR3 consists of 17 amino acids. The sequence is cut down to CDR3 DNA, 51 bases in frame from base 1. The trim is 5 bases for V and 3 bases for J, with a gap of 23 bases between the germline ends. Sequences KGHSH (CDR1) and LQKENI (CDR2) are obtained from the germline V gene. Concerning this clonotype: Which antigen it targets is not known. Base qualities were left out, and no much larger clone turns up one base away.

These same records also appear under a second study, on yellow fever vaccine responses in identical twins. The second investigation adds: According to the authors, the vaccine-induced T cell response in identical twins seemed to be partly convergent and partly specific to each individual. In the study, vaccine-responding T cell clones were precisely tracked in identical twins.

Sequencing used CD4+ T cells sorted from blood. This clonotype was obtained from a woman in her late teens or twenties in good health. The V and J segments used are TRBV18 and TRBJ2-7; the D gene is perhaps TRBD1, on 6 matching bases. The nucleotide sequence reads TGTGCCAGCTCATCCAACAGGGTGGACCCCGTCTACTACGAGCAGTACTTC. The translation is CASSSNRVDPVYYEQYF.